This paragraph covers one T cell receptor (beta chain) sequence. As yet, its antigen is unknown. At the deep level, the assay was run. Every immunoSEQ plate was one replicate of a subset's evenly spread DNA. Measured with immunoSEQ multiplex PCR; TCRdb has only the in-frame clones, and not every one. The repertoire includes about 2 million clones, 90% to 95% of them detected once, and approximately 0.13% sits in the top ten. The CDR3 loop spans 14 amino acids. The ends lost 0 bases at V and 12 bases at J; junction bases unmatched: 8. In germline, CDR1 is SGHAT, CDR2 FQNNGV. These data originate in a study of shared clonotypes between healthy human individuals. Study summary: There were three CD4 naive, three CD4 memory, two CD8 naive and one CD8 memory plates per donor.

Study outcomes and limitations: It was only blood that was sampled, and tissue repertoires likely differ.

The gene calls are TRBV11-2 and TRBJ2-1; 7 bases agree with TRBD2. This TCR was recovered from a man younger than 35 in good health. The specimen was naive CD4+ T cells sorted from blood. Sample subset: CD45RA+ positively selected. The CDR3 sequence: CASSLDHRGVGQFF. The DNA of the CDR3 is TGTGCCAGCAGCTTAGACCACCGGGGGGTCGGGCAGTTCTTC. Full variable domain (missing parts from reference TRBV11-2 and TRBJ2-1): EAGVAQSPRYKIIEKRQSVAFWCNPISGHATLYWYQQILGQGPKLLIQFQNNGVVDDSQLPKDRFSAERLKGVDSTLKIQPAKLEDSAVYLCASSLDHRGVGQFFGPGTRLTVL.